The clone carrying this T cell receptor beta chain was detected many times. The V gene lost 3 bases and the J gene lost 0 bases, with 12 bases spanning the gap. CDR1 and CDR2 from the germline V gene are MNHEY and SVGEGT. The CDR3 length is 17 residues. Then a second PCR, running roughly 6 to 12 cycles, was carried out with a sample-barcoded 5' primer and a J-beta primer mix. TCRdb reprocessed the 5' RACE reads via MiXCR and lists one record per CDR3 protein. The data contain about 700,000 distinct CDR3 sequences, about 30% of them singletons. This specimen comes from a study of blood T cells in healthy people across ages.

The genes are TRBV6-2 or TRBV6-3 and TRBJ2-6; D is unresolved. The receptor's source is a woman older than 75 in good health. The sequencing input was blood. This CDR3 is CASSYPILTSGANVLTF. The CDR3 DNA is TGTGCCAGCAGTTATCCGATATTGACCTCTGGGGCCAACGTCCTGACTTTC.